A selection of T cell receptor beta chains follows, all from one sample in a study of shared clonotypes between healthy human individuals. Method: immunoSEQ multiplex PCR; TCRdb's copy keeps in-frame clones and lacks some. The sample carries about 1,900,000 clones, approximately 94% recorded once. The sample taken for sequencing was naive CD8+ T cells sorted from blood. These TCRs come from a man between 18 and 35 years old in good health. CDR3s include the opening cysteine and the closing phenylalanine or tryptophan. A D gene is named only where the DNA matches it firmly. Only some rows state a clone size, as once, few, many or a class for expanded clones.

J,length,D,size,V,DNA,CDR3
TRBJ2-7,15,NA,once,TRBV4-1,TGCGCCAGCAGCCAAGAGGCTAGAGGGATCCTCGAGCAGTACTTC,CASSQEARGILEQYF
TRBJ1-3,16,NA,NA,TRBV4-1,TGCGCCAGCAGCCAAGAGCCCTTACCCCCAGAGAACACCATATATTTT,CASSQEPLPPENTIYF
TRBJ1-4,16,TRBD1,NA,TRBV6-5,TGTGCCAGCAGTTCCAACCCGACAGGGTGGTCTGAAAAACTGTTTTTT,CASSSNPTGWSEKLFF
TRBJ2-3,13,NA,NA,TRBV11-2,TGTGCCAGCAGCTTTGACGGAGGGGATACGCAGTATTTT,CASSFDGGDTQYF
TRBJ2-1,13,NA,NA,TRBV28,TGTGCCAGCAGTTTAATAGCGCGGCATGAGCAGTTCTTC,CASSLIARHEQFF
TRBJ1-2,18,NA,NA,TRBV4-3,TGCGCCAGCAGCCAAGATCTCCCCGATGGCGAGGATGGCTATGGCTACACCTTC,CASSQDLPDGEDGYGYTF
TRBJ1-1,13,TRBD1,NA,TRBV5-1,TGCGCCAGCGGAAGGACAGGGGGCGAAGAAGCTTTCTTT,CASGRTGGEEAFF
TRBJ2-7,13,NA,NA,TRBV6-6,TGTGCCAGCATGGGGGGACTTTCCTACGAGCAGTACTTC,CASMGGLSYEQYF
TRBJ1-1,14,NA,once,TRBV9,TGTGCCAGCAGCGTAGTTCACCTGAACACTGAAGCTTTCTTT,CASSVVHLNTEAFF
TRBJ2-5,16,NA,NA,TRBV9,TGTGCCAGCAGCCCGGGAGAGACAGGGTGGCCGGAGACCCAGTACTTC,CASSPGETGWPETQYF
TRBJ2-7,16,TRBD1,NA,TRBV28,TGTGCCAGCAGTTTCGCTTGGACAGGGTTTTCCTACGAGCAGTACTTC,CASSFAWTGFSYEQYF
TRBJ1-4,15,TRBD1,NA,TRBV27,TGTGCCAGCAAGGCAGGGGGTGTTACTTGGGAAAAACTGTTTTTT,CASKAGGVTWEKLFF
TRBJ2-3,17,TRBD2,NA,TRBV30,TGTGCCTGGAGTGTAAGTTTGCTAGCGGGACGGGCAGATACGCAGTATTTT,CAWSVSLLAGRADTQYF
TRBJ1-2,14,NA,NA,TRBV2,TGTGCCAGCAGTGACGTATGGGATTTCGATGGCTACACCTTC,CASSDVWDFDGYTF
TRBJ2-7,14,NA,NA,TRBV6-4,TGTGCCAGCAGTGACTCGGCAGGGGATCCCGAGCAGTACTTC,CASSDSAGDPEQYF
TRBJ2-3,16,NA,NA,TRBV9,TGTGCCAGCAGCGCTCAATGGGGCCTAGCAAAAGGTACGCAGTATTTT,CASSAQWGLAKGTQYF
TRBJ2-7,15,NA,NA,TRBV6-1,TGTGCCAGCAGTGAGGGGCGTGGGCTTAACTACGAGCAGTACTTC,CASSEGRGLNYEQYF
TRBJ2-7,14,NA,NA,TRBV15,TGTGCCACCTCTCGAGGGGTCCTAACCTACGGGCAGTACTTC,CATSRGVLTYGQYF
TRBJ2-2,16,NA,NA,TRBV18,TGTGCCAGCTCACCCACGCGGGCGGCGAACACCGGGGAGCTGTTTTTT,CASSPTRAANTGELFF
TRBJ1-6,14,NA,NA,TRBV19,TGTGCCAGTAGTATAGGGACTGATAATTCACCCCTCCACTTT,CASSIGTDNSPLHF
TRBJ2-1,15,NA,NA,TRBV4-1,TGCGCCAGCAGCCAAGCGGTATCCTCCTACAATGAGCAGTTCTTC,CASSQAVSSYNEQFF
TRBJ2-2,16,TRBD1,NA,TRBV5-4,TGTGCCAGCAGCGCCCTTGACAGGGGTAAAACCGGGGAGCTGTTTTTT,CASSALDRGKTGELFF
TRBJ1-3,14,NA,NA,TRBV7-8,TGTGCCAGCAGCTTACAGGGTATGGGAAACACCATATATTTT,CASSLQGMGNTIYF
TRBJ1-1,14,NA,once,TRBV11-2,TGTGCCAGCAGCTTATACTCTCCAGGCACTGAAGCTTTCTTT,CASSLYSPGTEAFF
TRBJ2-7,16,NA,NA,TRBV12-2,TGTGCAAGTCGCTTAGCAGAGCGACTAGCGTTATACGAGCAGTACTTC,CASRLAERLALYEQYF
TRBJ1-2,13,NA,NA,TRBV15,TGTGCCACCAGCAGCACACTTGACTATGGCTACACCTTC,CATSSTLDYGYTF
TRBJ2-7,17,NA,NA,TRBV7-7,TGTGCTAGCAGCTTAGTGTATGGGGGGAAGACACTCTACGAGCAGTACTTC,CASSLVYGGKTLYEQYF
TRBJ1-2,18,TRBD1,NA,TRBV6-1,TGTGCCAGCAGTGAAAAGGCAGTGCGGGACAGGCTCGCATATGGCTACACCTTC,CASSEKAVRDRLAYGYTF
TRBJ1-1,14,NA,NA,TRBV30,TGTGCCTGGAGGATGGACAGTTGGGACACTGAAGCTTTCTTT,CAWRMDSWDTEAFF
TRBJ1-2,14,TRBD1,NA,TRBV6-6,TGTGCCAGCTCCGCTCGACAGGGGCCTTATGGCTACACCTTC,CASSARQGPYGYTF
TRBJ2-3,16,TRBD2,NA,TRBV6-5,TGTGCCAGCAGTTATGGACTAGCGGGGGACCCAGATACGCAGTATTTT,CASSYGLAGDPDTQYF
TRBJ2-1,14,NA,NA,TRBV6-5,TGTGCCAGCAGTCCCGAGGACAGCTCGGTTGAGCAGTTCTTC,CASSPEDSSVEQFF
TRBJ1-1,14,NA,NA,TRBV28,TGTGCCAGCAGTCTCGGGGTGGGGAACACTGAAGCTTTCTTT,CASSLGVGNTEAFF
TRBJ2-5,13,NA,NA,TRBV14,TGTGCCAGCAGCCACGAGGGCCAAGAGACCCAGTACTTC,CASSHEGQETQYF
TRBJ1-4,13,NA,NA,TRBV30,TGTGCCTGGAGTTGGCGCCAGGCCGGGGAACTGTTTTTT,CAWSWRQAGELFF
TRBJ2-7,17,TRBD1,NA,TRBV5-5,TGTGCCAGCAGCTCCCGGGACAGGGGGCCGGCGGCCTACGAGCAGTACTTC,CASSSRDRGPAAYEQYF
TRBJ2-2,13,NA,NA,TRBV29-1,TGCAGCGTGAAAGGGCCAAACACCGGGGAGCTGTTTTTT,CSVKGPNTGELFF
TRBJ1-1,15,NA,NA,TRBV27,TGTGCCAGCAGAACCCTCGCCGCGGGGGACACTGAAGCTTTCTTT,CASRTLAAGDTEAFF
TRBJ2-5,14,NA,NA,TRBV2,TGTGCCACCCACTGGCAGGGGGGCCAAGAGACCCAGTACTTC,CATHWQGGQETQYF
TRBJ2-2,18,TRBD1,NA,TRBV11-2,TGTGCCAGCAGCTTATTTCCCGACAGGGGGCAGAACACCGGGGAGCTGTTTTTT,CASSLFPDRGQNTGELFF